Presented here are 8 T cell receptor beta chains from one specimen sequenced in a study of T-cell reconstitution after alpha-beta-depleted transplantation in children. As it was prepared, the TCRbeta library received unique molecular identifiers. TCRdb redid the calling of the PCR reads with MiXCR, one entry per CDR3 protein. The repertoire has fewer than 550,000 distinct CDR3 sequences, roughly a tenth of them found once; the top ten carry around 2%. The sequencing here drew on PBMCs, taken before TCRalphabeta/CD19-depleted stem cell transplant. The source of these receptors is a child aged 2 to 10 with inherited bone marrow failure, due to receive a stem cell transplant.

At least ten counts were recorded for this clonotype. The V call is TRBV29-1, the J call TRBJ2-3; TRBD2 aligns across 7 bases. The CDR3 loop spans 16 amino acids. In germline, CDR1 is SQVTM, CDR2 ANQGSEA. The ends lost 8 bases at V and 1 base at J; junction bases unmatched: 15. The CDR3 DNA sequence: TGCAGCTTCTCGGGGGGAGTGGGAAGGGGCACAGATACGCAGTATTTT. It translates to CSFSGGVGRGTDTQYF.

This clonotype was recorded many times. The rearrangement joins TRBV29-1 to TRBJ2-1, with 11 bases fitting TRBD2. V shed 0 bases, J shed 1 base, and the junction held 8 bases outside the gene matches. Germline V lookup: CDR1 SQVTM, CDR2 ANQGSEA. The CDR3 sequence is 18 residues long. This CDR3 reads CSVEDPLAGVASYNEQFF. The CDR3 DNA sequence: TGCAGCGTTGAAGATCCACTAGCGGGAGTGGCTTCCTACAATGAGCAGTTCTTC.

This clonotype was seen many times. The chain has TRBV9 and TRBJ2-7, with D unclear. Germline loops: CDR1 SGDLS, CDR2 YYNGEE. The CDR3 is made up of 15 amino acids. The germline V and J ends were trimmed by 1 base and 0 bases, with 11 bases remaining between them. The CDR3 loop reads CASSVRDSPSYEQYF. The CDR3 DNA reads as TGTGCCAGCAGCGTACGAGACTCCCCCTCCTACGAGCAGTACTTC. Full variable domain (rest looked up from reference TRBV9 and TRBJ2-7): DSGVTQTPKHLITATGQRVTLRCSPRSGDLSVYWYQQSLDQGLQFLIQYYNGEERAKGNILERFSAQQFPDLHSELNLSSLELGDSALYFCASSVRDSPSYEQYFGPGTRLTVT.

This clonotype was recorded many times. The DNA for the CDR3 is TGTGCCAGCAGTCAAGGTACAGCCGAAAAACTGTTTTTT. Translating it yields CASSQGTAEKLFF. J is TRBJ1-4 and V is TRBV5-5; D gene ambiguous. The CDR3 is made up of 13 amino acids. Trimming stripped 5 bases from V and 8 bases from J, with 13 bases between. CDR1 SGHKS and CDR2 YYEKEE come from the germline V gene (reference sequence). The full variable domain, completed using reference TRBV5-5 and TRBJ1-4, is DAGVTQSPTHLIKTRGQQVTLRCSPISGHKSVSWYQQVLGQGPQFIFQYYEKEERGRGNFPDRFSARQFPNYSSELNVNALLLGDSALYLCASSQGTAEKLFFGSGTQLSVL.

Ten or more counts support this clonotype. The J gene is TRBJ2-3, the V gene TRBV15; 7 bases align to TRBD2. Trimming at V came to 9 bases and at J to 4 bases, leaving 13 bases not matched to a gene. The CDR3 is made up of 15 amino acids. The germline CDR1 and CDR2 sequences are LNHNV and YYDKDF (reference sequence). In DNA, the CDR3 is TGTGCCACGGTCTCCTGGCGGGAGAGACCAGATACGCAGTATTTT. Its protein product is CATVSWRERPDTQYF.

This clonotype has ten or more counts. The genes are TRBV7-9 and TRBJ2-5; D gene unclear. The CDR3 is 14 residues long. CDR1 and CDR2 from the germline V gene are SEHNR and FQNEAQ (reference sequence). V was cut by 2 bases and J by 2 bases, with 9 bases left in between. CDR3 in amino acids: CASSLSWGQETQYF. In nucleotides, the CDR3 is TGTGCCAGCAGCTTATCCTGGGGTCAAGAGACCCAGTACTTC.

This clonotype was counted at least ten times. This chain joins TRBV5-5 and TRBJ2-5; a possible D gene is TRBD2 (5 bases). Germline V gene data show CDR1 as SGHKS and CDR2 as YYEKEE (reference sequence). V was shortened by 4 bases and J by 0 bases, with 10 bases between the two germline ends. The CDR3 has 14 residues. CDR3 DNA sequence: TGTGCCAGCAGCCTAACTAGGAACCAAGAGACCCAGTACTTC. Translation: CASSLTRNQETQYF.

The V call is TRBV14, the J call TRBJ2-1; D call uncertain. V was shortened by 0 bases and J by 5 bases, with 20 bases between the two germline ends. The germline V gene has CDR1 SGHDN and CDR2 FVKESK. The CDR3 extends over 18 amino acids. The CDR3 is CASSQDRPRGGANNEQFF. The CDR3 nucleotides read TGTGCCAGCAGCCAAGATAGGCCCCGAGGCGGAGCCAACAATGAGCAGTTCTTC.